This record looks at one T cell receptor beta chain sequence and its context. Only in-frame clones appear in the TCRdb table, and some are missing; sequencing was by immunoSEQ multiplex PCR. The top ten clones hold approximately 11% of a sample with about 50,000 clones, 88% of them seen once. This specimen comes from a study of blood T cell repertoires in COVID-19. Study-wide background: Some COVID-19 samples were acute and others convalescent; all came from the United States, Italy and Spain.

CDR1 MGHDK and CDR2 SYGVNS come from the germline V gene. CDR3 length: 13 residues. Trimming took 11 bases from V and 6 from J; bases not matched to a gene: 8. The sample taken for sequencing was peripheral blood. The chain has TRBV25-1 and TRBJ1-1; 11 bases fit TRBD1. This TCR was sampled from a human donor with active COVID-19. The donor label of this sample is uncertain. CDR3 sequence reads: CASGTGGLAEAFF. The CDR3 nucleotides are TGTGCCTCCGGGACAGGGGGTCTCGCTGAAGCTTTCTTT.